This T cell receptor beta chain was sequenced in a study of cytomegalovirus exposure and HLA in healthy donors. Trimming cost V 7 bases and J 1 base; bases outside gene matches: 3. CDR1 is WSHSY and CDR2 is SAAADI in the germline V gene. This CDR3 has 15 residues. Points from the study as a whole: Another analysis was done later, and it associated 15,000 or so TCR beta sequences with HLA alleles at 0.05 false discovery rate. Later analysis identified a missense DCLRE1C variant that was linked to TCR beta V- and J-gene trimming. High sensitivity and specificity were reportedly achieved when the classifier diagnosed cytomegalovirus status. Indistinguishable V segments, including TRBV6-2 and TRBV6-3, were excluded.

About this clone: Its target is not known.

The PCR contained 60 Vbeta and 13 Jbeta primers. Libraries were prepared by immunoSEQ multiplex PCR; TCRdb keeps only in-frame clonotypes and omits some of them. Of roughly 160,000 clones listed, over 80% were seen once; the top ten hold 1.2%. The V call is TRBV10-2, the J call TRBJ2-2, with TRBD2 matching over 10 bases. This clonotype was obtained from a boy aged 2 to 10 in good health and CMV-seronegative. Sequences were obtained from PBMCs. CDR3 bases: TGCGCCAGCAAACCTAGCGGGGGGAACACCGGGGAGCTGTTTTTT. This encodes CASKPSGGNTGELFF.